This record covers a single T cell receptor beta chain. Its antigen is unidentified. Every donor, a Caucasian adult, lived in Nashville, Tennessee. In replicate PCRs of sorted subsets, roughly 190 ng DNA, approximately 30,000 T cell genomes, was used. Sequenced by immunoSEQ multiplex PCR; TCRdb stores in-frame clones only, minus some. This sample carries roughly 1 million clones, around 78% of them seen once, and the ten largest clones take about 0.52%. This record comes from a study of shared clonotypes between healthy human individuals. The CDR3 covers 14 residues. The V end lost 0 bases, the J end lost 4 bases, and 9 bases lay between the germline ends. Germline V gene lookup returns CDR1 SGHNT and CDR2 YYREEE (reference sequence). Findings and caveats of the study: All-four-donor shared clonotypes had higher generation probabilities than non-shared clonotypes did. Genetic and exposure-history diversity was limited by the small donor number.

The rearrangement joins TRBV5-4 to TRBJ2-3, with D perhaps being TRBD1 or TRBD2 (5 bases each). The source is a man between 18 and 35 years old in good health. Some clones in this sample may be carry-over from other donors' samples. Sequenced material: memory CD4+ T cells from PBMCs. Subset of the sample: CD45RA-negative fraction. In nucleotides, the CDR3 is TGTGCCAGCAGCTTGGACGTGGGGGCAGATACGCAGTATTTT. This translates into CASSLDVGADTQYF.